A selection of T cell receptor beta chains follows, all from one sample in a study of T cells after yellow fever vaccination. TCRdb reprocessed the 5' RACE reads via MiXCR and lists one record per CDR3 protein. The table lists 250,000 to 300,000 distinct CDR3 sequences, roughly 4.8% of them singletons. Sequencing was performed on CD4+ T cells sorted from PBMCs, taken on the day of the yellow fever booster vaccination. Source of these receptors: a man between 18 and 35 years old who received the YFV17D yellow fever vaccine. Both conserved end residues are trimmed from each CDR3. Each record gives: J gene, V gene, clone size, CDR3 protein. Clone size, where shown, is once, few, many, or a class for clones that have expanded.

>TRBJ1-4|TRBV12-3/TRBV12-4|.
ASQGDLTNEKLF
>TRBJ2-7|TRBV6-5|.
ASSYSRDGYEQY
>TRBJ2-2|TRBV20-1|.
SARVLIGGAGGELF
>TRBJ2-5|TRBV28|many
ASSLRRGSGETQY
>TRBJ2-3|TRBV7-2|many
ASGTSLTDTQY
>TRBJ2-1|TRBV5-1|many
ASSLDGTGRCL
>TRBJ1-6|TRBV12-3/TRBV12-4|few
ASSFGGWNSPLH
>TRBJ2-2|TRBV7-2|few
ASSLSRRGGFTGELF
>TRBJ2-5|TRBV2|few
ASNLRQTEETQY
>TRBJ2-3|TRBV7-2|few
ASSRGGAIDTQY
>TRBJ2-5|TRBV4-3|few
ASSQEGERAETQY
>TRBJ2-1|TRBV4-3|.
ASSQAGTSLGYEQF
>TRBJ2-5|TRBV20-1|.
SARDPMGRPGSGRQETQY